The rows below give T cell receptor beta chains drawn from one sample of a study of OX40 agonist ivuxolimab in advanced cancers. Some clones are missing from TCRdb's copy, which holds only in-frame ones; the method was immunoSEQ multiplex PCR. Of tens of thousands of clones listed, approximately 80% are singletons. Sequences were derived from CD4+ or CD8+ T cells sorted from blood, sampled in a trial of the OX40 agonist ivuxolimab. These receptor sequences come from an adult with an advanced solid tumor such as melanoma, head and neck, liver or kidney cancer. CDR3s include the opening cysteine and the closing phenylalanine or tryptophan. Fields, in order: clone size, D gene, V gene, J gene, CDR3 DNA, CDR3 protein. The D gene is left open where the match is weak. Size tells how often a clone was seen (once, few, many) or the class of an expanded clone, and some rows leave it out.

clone_size: few
d_call: NA
v_call: TRBV5-4
j_call: TRBJ2-2
cdr3_nt: TGTGCCAGCAGCTTTACCGGGGAGCTGTTTTTT
cdr3_aa: CASSFTGELFF

clone_size: NA
d_call: NA
v_call: TRBV27
j_call: TRBJ2-7
cdr3_nt: TGTGCCAGCAGTTGGGGGCCCGCCTACGAGCAGTACTTC
cdr3_aa: CASSWGPAYEQYF

clone_size: NA
d_call: NA
v_call: TRBV29-1
j_call: TRBJ1-4
cdr3_nt: TGCAGCGTTGTGAGTACGGCTAATGAAAAACTGTTTTTT
cdr3_aa: CSVVSTANEKLFF

clone_size: once
d_call: TRBD1
v_call: TRBV6-5
j_call: TRBJ2-7
cdr3_nt: TGTGCCAGCAGTTACGCCCCGACAGGGACCTACGAGCAGTACTTC
cdr3_aa: CASSYAPTGTYEQYF

clone_size: few
d_call: TRBD1
v_call: TRBV27
j_call: TRBJ2-7
cdr3_nt: TGTGCCAGCAGTTGGGACAGTTCCTACGAGCAGTACTTC
cdr3_aa: CASSWDSSYEQYF

clone_size: NA
d_call: NA
v_call: TRBV9
j_call: TRBJ2-6
cdr3_nt: TGTGCCAGCAGCGCGTATACAGGGCTCTCTGGGGCCAACGTCCTGACTTTC
cdr3_aa: CASSAYTGLSGANVLTF

clone_size: once
d_call: NA
v_call: TRBV4-1
j_call: TRBJ2-1
cdr3_nt: TGCGCCAGCAGCCAAGTACGACTCGCTGATGAGCAGTTCTTC
cdr3_aa: CASSQVRLADEQFF

clone_size: NA
d_call: NA
v_call: TRBV30
j_call: TRBJ1-1
cdr3_nt: TGTGCCTGGAGTGTAGGCAGGGGCGGTGAAGCTTTCTTT
cdr3_aa: CAWSVGRGGEAFF

clone_size: NA
d_call: TRBD1
v_call: TRBV7-9
j_call: TRBJ2-3
cdr3_nt: TGTGCCAGCAGCGATCGGACAGGGGAGGATACGCAGTATTTT
cdr3_aa: CASSDRTGEDTQYF

clone_size: medium-sized
d_call: NA
v_call: TRBV2
j_call: TRBJ2-7
cdr3_nt: TGTGCCAGCAGCGAGGGGTTCGCCTACGAGCAGTACTTC
cdr3_aa: CASSEGFAYEQYF

clone_size: NA
d_call: NA
v_call: TRBV4-3
j_call: TRBJ1-1
cdr3_nt: TGCGCCAGCAGCCAAGATAGAGGTGTAAACACTGAAGCTTTCTTT
cdr3_aa: CASSQDRGVNTEAFF

clone_size: few
d_call: NA
v_call: TRBV6-1
j_call: TRBJ2-7
cdr3_nt: TGTGCCACCACCCGCTGGCCCGAGCAGTACTTC
cdr3_aa: CATTRWPEQYF

clone_size: NA
d_call: TRBD1
v_call: TRBV27
j_call: TRBJ2-1
cdr3_nt: TGTGCCAGCAGTCACGGGACAGGGGGAGGTTATGAGCAGTTCTTC
cdr3_aa: CASSHGTGGGYEQFF

clone_size: NA
d_call: NA
v_call: TRBV7-9
j_call: TRBJ1-1
cdr3_nt: TGTGCCAGCAGTCCCGGACAGACCACTGAAGCTTTCTTT
cdr3_aa: CASSPGQTTEAFF

clone_size: NA
d_call: TRBD1
v_call: TRBV9
j_call: TRBJ1-6
cdr3_nt: TGTGCCAGCAGCTCAGGGGGGGATTCACCCCTCCACTTT
cdr3_aa: CASSSGGDSPLHF